Here is one T cell receptor beta chain with its context. This clone's antigen is unknown. No much larger clone exists at a distance of one base, and base qualities are not known. The V end gives up 2 bases and the J end 8 bases, leaving 8 bases in the junction not matched to a gene. Looking up the germline V gene yields CDR1 SGHDN and CDR2 FVKESK. The CDR3 covers 14 residues, taking in both the cysteine and the phenylalanine. Left in the record is the CDR3 DNA by itself, 42 bases read in frame from the first base. This sample was included in a study of blood T cell repertoires in COVID-19 (dated by TCRdb to the early 2020s). Regarding the complete study: Collaborator samples came from the United States, Italy and Spain and covered acute and convalescent phases of COVID-19. The material from the prospective study consisted of cDNA or gDNA derived from T cells, B-cell-depleted T cells, or PBMCs. The dataset comprised deeply sampled blood TCRbeta repertoires from subjects exposed to, actively infected with, or recovered from COVID-19. The repertoires were made available in a free public database intended to serve as a resource for research on the immune response to SARS-CoV-2. Samples came from the ongoing ImmuneRACE study (first 160 participants) plus 1,254 subjects from 6 global collaborators. The sample metadata nearly always contained a de-identified subject ID, COVID-19 status, age in years and sex. Where available, HLA class I and class II types were taken from metadata supplied by the sample provider and were not determined by assay-based typing. Study-wide findings and limitations: The amount of clinical and demographic metadata varied by source and participant and was provided uncurated.

TCRbeta CDR3 regions were amplified from genomic DNA by means of the immunoSEQ Assay, a bias-controlled multiplex PCR. In the paper's pipeline: Nucleated cell counts per sample were estimated from amplification of reference gene primers within the assay. To quantify the absolute abundance of each unique TCRbeta CDR3 rearrangement, sequence reads were collapsed and filtered. For each sample, productive Simpson clonality was calculated by taking the square root of Simpson's diversity index across productive rearrangements. As stored in TCRdb, this immuneACCESS dataset retains in-frame rearrangements with V and J assigned. A fraction of the clones does not appear; measured against another copy, unresolved V genes explain less than half of the discrepancy, and the remainder lacks a known reason. Clonal size and the V and J genes are those of that table, whereas D and trimming came from the DNA. This sample lists approximately 250,000 clones; 86% were detected once. Together, the top ten hold 1.5% to 2% of the sample.

Samples from volunteer blood donors who had recovered from COVID-19 were contributed by a second Seattle source. Each collaborating institution followed its own protocols to collect whole blood in K2EDTA tubes. For TCRbeta analysis, collaborators shipped samples in one of three forms: frozen whole blood, isolated PBMCs, or DNA extracted from either of those sample types. The TCR was taken from a woman aged 60 to 75 who had recovered from COVID-19. Recombination connected TRBV14 to TRBJ1-2; 7 nucleotides in the junction match TRBD1. Sequenced material: peripheral blood. The encoded CDR3 is CASSQTTGLGGYTF. At the DNA level, the sequence is TGTGCCAGCAGCCAAACGACAGGGTTGGGGGGCTACACCTTC.